This T cell receptor beta chain was obtained from a study of blood T cell repertoires in COVID-19. The overall study: From T cells, B-cell-depleted T cells, or PBMCs came the material, which was cDNA or gDNA.

Sequencing used immunoSEQ multiplex PCR; TCRdb keeps in-frame clones, though not all of them. The repertoire has 55,000 to 65,000 clones, roughly 80% of them found once; the top ten carry roughly 3.2%. This CDR3 spans 11 amino acids. Germline lookup yields CDR1 SEHNR and CDR2 FQNEAQ (reference sequence). Trimming shortened V by 8 bases and J by 7 bases, and 9 bases separated the two germline ends. V and J are TRBV7-9 and TRBJ1-3; D is unclear. This receptor was obtained from a man aged 55-75 years with acute or convalescent COVID-19. Material for sequencing was peripheral blood. As DNA, the CDR3 is TGTGCCAGCCAAGATAGTAACACCATATATTTT. It translates to CASQDSNTIYF.